The 29 T cell receptor beta chains listed next were all sequenced from one sample in a study of blood T cell repertoires in COVID-19. Generated by immunoSEQ multiplex PCR, the TCRdb table keeps only in-frame clones and is missing some. Among around 110,000 clones listed, approximately 82% were seen once. What was sequenced was peripheral blood. Receptors originate from a man younger than 45 with acute or convalescent COVID-19.

The chain has TRBV27 and TRBJ2-3; D possibly corresponds to TRBD1 (5 bases). CDR3 length: 12 amino acids. Trimming pared 1 base from V and 9 bases from J, leaving 8 bases between. The germline gives CDR1 MNHEY, CDR2 SMNVEV (reference sequence). CDR3 DNA sequence: TGTGCCAGCAGTTTATGGGGCGACACGCAGTATTTT. Its protein is CASSLWGDTQYF.

This clone was detected a few times. This chain joins TRBV5-6 and TRBJ2-3; TRBD1 might be the D (6 bases). CDR1 is SGHDT, CDR2 YYEEEE, per germline. The V and J ends lost 1 base and 2 bases respectively, with 8 bases between them. This CDR3 region has 14 residues. The CDR3: CASSLTGTTDTQYF. The DNA of the CDR3 is TGTGCCAGCAGCTTGACAGGGACCACAGATACGCAGTATTTT.

The J gene is TRBJ2-3, the V gene TRBV3-1 (or the pseudogene TRBV3-2); 10 nucleotides match TRBD2. The CDR3 consists of 16 residues. V lost 0 bases to trimming and J lost 4 bases; unmatched junction nucleotides: 4. Per the germline V gene, CDR1 is LGHDT and CDR2 is YNNKEL (reference sequence). In nucleotides, the CDR3 is TGTGCCAGCAGCCAAGATTTAGCGGGGGGCCCAGATACGCAGTATTTT. Translating it yields CASSQDLAGGPDTQYF.

V and J are TRBV3-1 (or the pseudogene TRBV3-2) and TRBJ2-2, with 14 bases matching TRBD2. The CDR3 totals 18 residues. V shed 4 bases and J 4 bases; nucleotides not matched to a gene: 8. Germline V gives CDR1 LGHDT, CDR2 YNNKEL (reference sequence). The CDR3 is CASSPRLAGGLGTGELFF. The CDR3, as DNA: TGTGCCAGCAGCCCTAGACTAGCGGGGGGGCTGGGCACCGGGGAGCTGTTTTTT.

This chain connects TRBV5-1 to TRBJ2-3; perhaps TRBD2 as D (6 bases). The length of the CDR3 is 17 residues. V was cut by 4 bases and J by 4 bases, with 22 bases left in between. Germline V gene sequence: CDR1 SGHRS, CDR2 YFSETQ. The CDR3 loop is CASSTGPSSALADTQYF. The CDR3 coding sequence is TGCGCCAGCAGCACGGGACCCTCTAGCGCCCTGGCAGATACGCAGTATTTT.

The J gene is TRBJ2-1, the V gene TRBV2; a possible D gene is TRBD1 (6 bases). V dropped 10 bases and J dropped 9 bases, with 16 bases sitting between them. The CDR3 is 12 amino acids. Germline values: CDR1 SNHLY, CDR2 FYNNEI. The CDR3 loop is CATRQEVGEQFF. CDR3 bases: TGTGCCACCCGACAGGAGGTGGGTGAGCAGTTCTTC. The full variable domain, completed using reference TRBV2 and TRBJ2-1, is EPEVTQTPSHQVTQMGQEVILRCVPISNHLYFYWYRQILGQKVEFLVSFYNNEISEKSEIFDDQFSVERPDGSNFTLKIRSTKLEDSAMYFCATRQEVGEQFFGPGTRLTVL.

V is TRBV12-3 or TRBV12-4 and J is TRBJ1-1; TRBD1 agrees at 9 bases. The length of the CDR3 is 13 residues. Germline trimming cut 4 bases from V and 4 bases from J; bases unmatched to any gene: 1. CDR3 loop: CASSWDRVTEAFF. DNA for the CDR3: TGTGCCAGCAGTTGGGACAGGGTCACTGAAGCTTTCTTT.

This sequence joins TRBV7-9 and TRBJ1-4; D is unresolved. Trimming left V 5 bases short and J 7 bases short, with 11 bases between. The CDR3 loop spans 13 amino acids. The germline CDR1 and CDR2 sequences are SEHNR and FQNEAQ (reference sequence). The chain's CDR3 is CASSRGSFEKLFF. The CDR3 DNA follows: TGTGCCAGCAGCCGGGGATCCTTTGAAAAACTGTTTTTT.

This clone was found once. CDR3 nucleotides: TGTGCCAGCAGAGCACCCAGGGTTTCTGGAAACACCATATATTTT. Translation gives CASRAPRVSGNTIYF. V gene TRBV5-4 combines with J gene TRBJ1-3, with D possibly TRBD1 on 5 matching bases. The CDR3 has 15 residues. Germline CDR1 SGHNT, CDR2 YYREEE (reference sequence). Between the trimmed V and J ends, which lost 5 bases and 1 base, there was a span of 13 bases. The full variable domain, rest sourced from reference TRBV5-4 and TRBJ1-3, is ETGVTQSPTHLIKTRGQQVTLRCSSQSGHNTVSWYQQALGQGPQFIFQYYREEENGRGNFPPRFSGLQFPNYSSELNVNALELDDSALYLCASRAPRVSGNTIYFGEGSWLTVV.

The rearrangement joins TRBV2 to TRBJ1-5, with D maybe TRBD1 (6 bases). Trimming shortened V by 2 bases and J by 4 bases, and 15 bases separated the two germline ends. Germline V gene data show CDR1 as SNHLY and CDR2 as FYNNEI. The CDR3 contains 16 residues. Here the CDR3 DNA reads TGTGCCAGCAGTGAACCAAACAGGGTCGGAAATCAGCCCCAGCATTTT. Translated, it gives CASSEPNRVGNQPQHF. The full variable domain, completed using reference TRBV2 and TRBJ1-5, is EPEVTQTPSHQVTQMGQEVILRCVPISNHLYFYWYRQILGQKVEFLVSFYNNEISEKSEIFDDQFSVERPDGSNFTLKIRSTKLEDSAMYFCASSEPNRVGNQPQHFGDGTRLSIL.

The chain employs TRBV19 and TRBJ1-5; D might be TRBD1 (5 bases). The germline gives CDR1 LNHDA, CDR2 SQIVND (reference sequence). This CDR3 region has 15 residues. Trimming pared 0 bases from V and 7 bases from J, leaving 13 bases between. The CDR3 sequence: CASSIDSEGAQPQHF. The CDR3, as DNA: TGTGCCAGTAGTATAGATTCGGAAGGGGCCCAGCCCCAGCATTTT.

The V and J genes are TRBV19 and TRBJ2-3; D remains ambiguous. Trimming took off 10 bases at V and 2 bases at J, with 13 bases between the two ends. The CDR3 has 13 amino acids. Germline V gives CDR1 LNHDA, CDR2 SQIVND (reference sequence). CDR3 in amino acids: CATRATATDTQYF. The CDR3 nucleotides read TGTGCCACTAGGGCTACAGCCACAGATACGCAGTATTTT.

The chain links TRBV29-1 to TRBJ1-1; 8 nucleotides line up with TRBD1. The CDR3 sequence is 12 residues long. Per the germline V gene, CDR1 is SQVTM and CDR2 is ANQGSEA. J was trimmed by 6 bases and V by 6 bases; bases with no gene match: 6. This CDR3 is CSVNRGFAEAFF. The CDR3 nucleotides are TGCAGCGTAAACAGGGGGTTCGCTGAAGCTTTCTTT.

This chain joins TRBV3-1 (or the pseudogene TRBV3-2) and TRBJ2-1; the D is unclear. The CDR3 extends over 11 amino acids. Germline assignment: CDR1 LGHDT and CDR2 YNNKEL (reference sequence). V was clipped by 0 bases and J by 8 bases, with 2 bases between them. The CDR3 DNA reads TGTGCCAGCAGCCAAGACTATGAGCAGTTCTTC. Protein product: CASSQDYEQFF.

This clone occurred once. CDR3 nucleotide sequence: TGTGCCACCCAGACAGGGGGCCGTGAGCAGTTCTTC. It translates to CATQTGGREQFF. This sequence joins TRBV25-1 and TRBJ2-1; TRBD1 matches at 10 bases. The CDR3 covers 12 residues. From germline, CDR1 is MGHDK and CDR2 SYGVNS. Trimming removed 10 bases from V and 9 bases from J; junction bases left unmatched: 6.

This clone showed up many times. The gene calls are TRBV7-3 and TRBJ2-5, with TRBD2 matching 13 bases. Germline loops: CDR1 SGHTA, CDR2 FQGTGA. CDR3 length: 15 residues. V was pared by 5 bases and J by 5 bases, with 5 bases of the junction left unmatched. As DNA, the CDR3 is TGTGCCAGCAGCCAGACTAGCGGGAGGTTGGAGACCCAGTACTTC. Translating gives CASSQTSGRLETQYF.

V is TRBV6-5 and J is TRBJ1-2; no clear D gene. The V end was cut by 2 bases, the J end by 4 bases, with 14 bases between. This CDR3 is 15 amino acids long. Germline values: CDR1 MNHEY, CDR2 SVGAGI. The CDR3 region is CASSYITGRGYGYTF. In nucleotides, the CDR3 is TGTGCCAGCAGTTACATTACCGGCCGGGGCTATGGCTACACCTTC.

V gene TRBV6-4 combines with J gene TRBJ2-3, with a weak D call TRBD1 (6 bases). CDR1 and CDR2 from the germline V gene are MRHNA and SNTAGT. The CDR3 runs 16 residues. The V end was cut by 3 bases, the J end by 4 bases, with 17 bases between. The CDR3 sequence: CASSEFEEGGADTQYF. Written as DNA, the CDR3 is TGTGCCAGCAGTGAGTTCGAAGAAGGGGGAGCAGATACGCAGTATTTT.

This sequence joins TRBV4-3 and TRBJ2-2; a possible D gene is TRBD2 (5 bases). CDR3 size: 15 residues. The ends were cut back, 6 bases at V and 2 bases at J, with 13 bases in the middle. Germline-derived CDR1 and CDR2 are LGHNA and YSLEER. The CDR3 spells CASRRRGLNTGELFF. Written as DNA, the CDR3 is TGCGCCAGCAGGAGAAGAGGGTTAAACACCGGGGAGCTGTTTTTT.

The J gene is TRBJ1-1, the V gene TRBV19; no clear D gene. The CDR3 loop spans 15 amino acids. Germline CDR1 reads LNHDA; CDR2 reads SQIVND (reference sequence). With 5 bases removed from V and 0 bases from J, the gap between germline ends came to 13 bases. CDR3: CASSLGPGLNTEAFF. DNA of the CDR3: TGTGCCAGTAGTCTAGGGCCGGGGTTGAACACTGAAGCTTTCTTT.

The chain carries TRBV6-5 and TRBJ1-1; 10 bases line up with TRBD1. Unmatched junction bases numbered 4, after V lost 6 bases and J lost 6 bases. CDR1 is MNHEY, CDR2 SVGAGI, per germline. The CDR3 contains 13 residues. CDR3 sequence: CASSRDRGAEAFF. The CDR3, as DNA: TGTGCCAGCAGCCGGGACAGGGGCGCTGAAGCTTTCTTT.

This chain uses TRBV9 with TRBJ2-3; possible D gene TRBD1, 6 bases. Per germline, CDR1 SGDLS and CDR2 YYNGEE. The ends were cut back, 3 bases at V and 1 base at J, with 15 bases in the middle. CDR3 size: 16 residues. The CDR3: CASSAEPGHGTDTQYF. The CDR3 coding sequence is TGTGCCAGCAGCGCGGAGCCGGGACATGGCACAGATACGCAGTATTTT.

This chain uses TRBV6-1 with TRBJ1-2; D remains unclear. CDR1 is MNHNS, CDR2 SASEGT, per germline. CDR3 length equals 14 residues. V gave up 2 bases and J gave up 0 bases, with 7 bases separating them. CDR3 loop: CASSETQTNYGYTF. The CDR3, as DNA: TGTGCCAGCAGTGAAACCCAGACTAACTATGGCTACACCTTC.

The chain combines TRBV10-3 with TRBJ1-1; tentative D call: TRBD1 (6 bases). The CDR3 spans 17 residues. Trimming stripped 2 bases from V and 2 bases from J, with 18 bases between. Looked up from germline, CDR1 is ENHRY and CDR2 is SYGVKD. CDR3 residues: CAISEGGYTDPNTEAFF. The CDR3 DNA is TGTGCCATCAGTGAGGGGGGCTACACCGACCCAAACACTGAAGCTTTCTTT.

This chain connects TRBV7-2 to TRBJ2-2; 9 positions match TRBD1. The V segment lost 6 bases and the J segment 4 bases; nucleotides outside the gene matches: 6. The germline gives CDR1 SGHTA, CDR2 FQGNSA. The CDR3 totals 15 residues. The CDR3 coding sequence is TGTGCCAGCAGACCCGACAGGGGGGGCACCGGGGAGCTGTTTTTT. Translating gives CASRPDRGGTGELFF.

In DNA form, the CDR3 reads TGTGCCAGCAGTTACTCCGAGGGGGCAGGTGAAAAACTGTTTTTT. Translation: CASSYSEGAGEKLFF. The chain combines TRBV6-6 with TRBJ1-4, with 7 bases lining up with TRBD1. Germline values: CDR1 MNHNY, CDR2 SVGAGI (reference sequence). CDR3 length equals 15 residues. V lost 0 bases and J lost 7; bases outside the gene matches: 5.

This clone was seen only once. CDR3 bases: TGTGCCAGCTCACCACCCCCGGGACAGGGAACTTCACCCCTCCACTTT. This translates into CASSPPPGQGTSPLHF. The chain recombines TRBV18 with TRBJ1-6, with 9 bases matching TRBD1. CDR1 is KGHSH, CDR2 LQKENI, per germline. This CDR3 has 16 residues. V trimming: 0 bases; J trimming: 9 bases; junction bases outside the gene matches: 6.

In this sample, this clone turned up once. The rearrangement links TRBV2 to TRBJ1-1; TRBD1 agrees at 8 bases. Germline assignment: CDR1 SNHLY and CDR2 FYNNEI. J was trimmed by 3 bases and V by 8 bases; bases with no gene match: 8. This CDR3 has 14 residues. CDR3 bases: TGTGCCAGCCGAACCGACAGGGGCGACACTGAAGCTTTCTTT. Residues: CASRTDRGDTEAFF. Full variable domain (rest looked up from reference TRBV2 and TRBJ1-1): EPEVTQTPSHQVTQMGQEVILRCVPISNHLYFYWYRQILGQKVEFLVSFYNNEISEKSEIFDDQFSVERPDGSNFTLKIRSTKLEDSAMYFCASRTDRGDTEAFFGQGTRLTVV.

The CDR3 here is CASSRQGRNGYTF. The CDR3 DNA is TGTGCCAGCAGTCGACAGGGGAGGAATGGCTACACCTTC. V and J are TRBV2 and TRBJ1-2; 8 bases match TRBD1. J lost 6 bases, V lost 5 bases, and 5 bases had no gene match. Germline assignment: CDR1 SNHLY and CDR2 FYNNEI. This CDR3 has 13 residues.